The 26 T cell receptor beta chains below all came from one sample that was sequenced in a study of early T cells in non-severe SARS-CoV-2 infection. A single record per CDR3 protein comes from TCRdb applying MiXCR to the 5' RACE reads. This sample has approximately 50,000 distinct CDR3 sequences; approximately 11% occur once, and the top ten carry roughly an eighth. Sequenced input: whole blood. The receptors shown here come from an adult who was a healthcare worker with PCR-confirmed SARS-CoV-2 infection or an uninfected control (not recorded which).

The chain combines TRBV4-1 with TRBJ1-2, with D perhaps TRBD1 (5 bases). The CDR3 length is 16 residues. Looked up from germline, CDR1 is MGHRA and CDR2 is YSYEKL. Trimming took off 4 bases at V and 4 bases at J, with 19 bases between the two ends. Here the CDR3 reads CASSPSTAGSLYGYTF. Here the CDR3 DNA reads TGCGCCAGCAGCCCGTCGACGGCAGGGAGCCTCTATGGCTACACCTTC.

The genes are TRBV3-1 and TRBJ2-5, with D perhaps TRBD2 (5 bases). The CDR3 runs to 14 residues. Germline V gene data show CDR1 as LGHDT and CDR2 as YNNKEL (reference sequence). V gave up 4 bases and J gave up 2 bases, with 11 bases separating them. The CDR3 DNA is TGTGCCAGCAGCCTCTTTCGGGGTCAAGAGACCCAGTACTTC. Residues: CASSLFRGQETQYF.

This clonotype showed up just a few times. The DNA for the CDR3 is TGTGCCAGCAGCTTAGGACGGCAAAAGTACAATGAGCAGTTCTTC. Amino acids: CASSLGRQKYNEQFF. The rearrangement uses TRBV11-2 and TRBJ2-1, with no clear D. This CDR3 spans 15 amino acids. Germline CDR1 and CDR2: SGHAT and FQNNGV. V was clipped by 1 base and J by 4 bases, with 11 bases between them.

This clonotype was detected only once. A junction boundary mismatches the germline segment, possibly from a read error. The chain carries TRBV6-5 and TRBJ1-2, with D uncertain. Germline CDR1 MNHEY, CDR2 SVGAGI. The CDR3 sequence is 13 residues long. The CDR3: CASSYGLSYGYTF. DNA of the CDR3: TGTGCCAGCAGTTACGGACTCAGCTATGGCTACACATTC.

This clonotype appeared a few times. V gene TRBV28 combines with J gene TRBJ2-1, with D perhaps given as TRBD1 or TRBD2 (5 bases each). The V gene's germline CDR1 is MDHEN and CDR2 SYDVKM. This CDR3 contains 11 residues. V dropped 11 bases and J dropped 4 bases, with 9 bases sitting between them. The CDR3 loop is CAGGNYNEQFF. Written as DNA, the CDR3 is TGTGCCGGGGGTAATTACAATGAGCAGTTCTTC.

This clonotype was observed many times. The chain links TRBV28 to TRBJ2-5; TRBD2 might be the D (6 bases). This CDR3 comprises 16 residues. The germline gives CDR1 MDHEN, CDR2 SYDVKM. The ends were cut back, 5 bases at V and 0 bases at J, with 16 bases in the middle. CDR3 sequence reads: CASSPSGTGYQETQYF. The DNA of the CDR3 is TGTGCCAGCAGTCCGTCCGGGACTGGGTACCAAGAGACCCAGTACTTC.

There are many counts of this clonotype. CDR3 sequence reads: CASSSPPYEQYF. The DNA of the CDR3 is TGTGCCAGCAGCTCCCCCCCCTACGAGCAGTACTTC. V is TRBV6-6 and J is TRBJ2-7; no reliable D call. Trimming pared 6 bases from V and 2 bases from J, leaving 8 bases between. Germline CDR1 is MNHNY and CDR2 is SVGAGI (reference sequence). The CDR3 has 12 residues.

This clonotype was seen a few times. The chain carries TRBV20-1 and TRBJ1-5; D ambiguous. V was cut by 1 base and J by 5 bases, with 12 bases left in between. In germline, CDR1 is DFQATT, CDR2 SNEGSKA (reference sequence). The CDR3 is 14 residues long. The CDR3 loop is CSARGQRPDQPQHF. The CDR3 nucleotides read TGCAGTGCTAGAGGGCAACGGCCGGATCAGCCCCAGCATTTT.

This clonotype was observed at least ten times. The chain has TRBV10-3 and TRBJ2-1, with TRBD1 matching 11 bases. The V gene's germline CDR1 is ENHRY and CDR2 SYGVKD. The CDR3 is 20 residues long. J gave up 0 bases and V 6 bases, and 16 bases lay outside the gene matches. CDR3 nucleotide sequence: TGTGCCATCAGCCGTGGACAGGGGGCCCCCAATACCCCCTCCTACAATGAGCAGTTCTTC. Translated, it gives CAISRGQGAPNTPSYNEQFF.

This clonotype has only a few counts. The gene calls are TRBV12-3 or TRBV12-4 and TRBJ1-4; 9 bases match TRBD1. CDR3 length: 17 amino acids. After removal of 0 bases from V and 4 bases from J, the junction contained 6 bases not matched to a gene. The CDR3 bases are TGTGCCAGCAGTTTAGCGACGGGACAGGGTTATAATGAAAAACTGTTTTTT. It yields the protein CASSLATGQGYNEKLFF.

This clonotype appeared many times. V gene TRBV6-2 or TRBV6-3 combines with J gene TRBJ2-1, with 14 bases lining up with TRBD2. The trim removed 6 bases at V and 12 bases at J, leaving 7 bases unmatched. Germline loops: CDR1 MNHEY, CDR2 SVGEGT. The CDR3 sequence is 14 residues long. CDR3 sequence (DNA): TGTGCCAGCAGCCGAGGACTAGCGGGAGGATTGCAGTTCTTC. This gives the protein CASSRGLAGGLQFF.

This rearrangement joins TRBV6-4 to TRBJ1-2; D is undetermined. Trimming took off 0 bases at V and 8 bases at J, with 4 bases between the two ends. The V gene's germline CDR1 is MRHNA and CDR2 SNTAGT. This CDR3 contains 11 residues. Here the CDR3 DNA reads TGTGCCAGCAGTGACTCCACCGGCTACACCTTC. Protein: CASSDSTGYTF.

This clonotype was recorded a few times. The chain uses TRBV9 and TRBJ2-3, with D unresolved. V shed 0 bases and J shed 6 bases, with 5 bases lying between them. Germline V gene sequence: CDR1 SGDLS, CDR2 YYNGEE. CDR3 length: 12 amino acids. The CDR3 here is CASSVGPDTQYF. The CDR3 nucleotides are TGTGCCAGCAGCGTAGGGCCTGATACGCAGTATTTT.

This clonotype has only a few counts. The rearrangement joins TRBV19 to TRBJ1-5; TRBD1 matches 7 bases. Germline CDR1 is LNHDA and CDR2 is SQIVND (reference sequence). This CDR3 spans 14 amino acids. With 7 bases clipped from V and 7 bases from J, the junction kept 10 bases outside the gene matches. The DNA of the CDR3 is TGTGCCAGTACCCCTACGACAGGGTACCAGCCCCAGCATTTT. Its protein is CASTPTTGYQPQHF.

This clonotype was counted ten times or more. The chain recombines TRBV29-1 with TRBJ1-4, with D unresolved. The CDR3 consists of 11 residues. The V gene's germline CDR1 is SQVTM and CDR2 ANQGSEA. Trimming cost V 1 base and J 7 bases, with 4 bases left between them. The CDR3 bases are TGCAGCGTTGAAGTGGGTGAAAAACTGTTTTTT. It codes for CSVEVGEKLFF.

In its sample, this clonotype was seen many times. The chain is built from TRBV11-2 and TRBJ2-3; 8 bases are a match to TRBD1. Germline V gives CDR1 SGHAT, CDR2 FQNNGV. CDR3 length equals 16 residues. V shed 7 bases and J 1 base; nucleotides not matched to a gene: 10. This CDR3 is CASTLGGTGRTDTQYF. DNA for the CDR3: TGTGCCAGCACCCTAGGGGGGACAGGTCGCACAGATACGCAGTATTTT.

This clonotype was observed at least ten times. CDR3 in amino acids: CATSRNARGGETQYF. The CDR3, as DNA: TGTGCCACCAGCAGGAACGCTCGGGGGGGAGAGACCCAGTACTTC. This chain joins TRBV15 and TRBJ2-5; 8 bases match TRBD2. The CDR3 length is 15 residues. Losses at the gene ends were 3 bases for V and 4 bases for J; bases not matched to a gene: 7. Germline V gene sequence: CDR1 LNHNV, CDR2 YYDKDF (reference sequence).

This clonotype has a handful of counts. This chain joins TRBV18 and TRBJ1-1; no clear D. Deletions cut 6 bases from V and 1 base from J, with 12 bases between. This CDR3 is built from 14 residues. Germline V lookup: CDR1 KGHSH, CDR2 LQKENI. Here the CDR3 reads CASSPTDENTEAFF. CDR3 bases: TGTGCCAGCTCGCCGACTGATGAGAACACTGAAGCTTTCTTT.

This sequence joins TRBV20-1 and TRBJ2-7, with 9 bases that match TRBD2. There are 15 residues in the CDR3. V lost 6 bases to trimming and J lost 6 bases; unmatched junction nucleotides: 15. Germline V gives CDR1 DFQATT, CDR2 SNEGSKA (reference sequence). CDR3 protein: CSAQSASGAKSEQYF. The CDR3 DNA reads TGCAGTGCCCAATCGGCTAGCGGGGCAAAGAGCGAGCAGTACTTC.

This clonotype has only a few counts. This sequence joins TRBV29-1 and TRBJ2-1; D assignment may be TRBD1 or TRBD2 (5 bases each). The CDR3 has 17 residues. Germline loops: CDR1 SQVTM, CDR2 ANQGSEA. The V end lost 3 bases, the J end lost 6 bases, and 24 bases lay between the germline ends. The CDR3 loop is CSVEGESGLSPTNEQFF. The CDR3 region has the DNA TGCAGCGTTGAGGGGGAGAGTGGCCTTTCCCCCACCAATGAGCAGTTCTTC.

In its sample, this clonotype was seen many times. The chain has TRBV27 and TRBJ2-4; 7 nucleotides agree with TRBD2. CDR1 is MNHEY, CDR2 SMNVEV, per germline (reference sequence). The V and J ends lost 5 bases and 12 bases, in that order; junction bases with no gene match: 10. CDR3 length: 13 residues. CDR3 bases: TGTGCCAGCAGTCTCGATATGACTAGCCCTCAGTACTTC. Amino acids: CASSLDMTSPQYF.

This clonotype was found many times. The chain recombines TRBV7-9 with TRBJ2-2, with D possibly matching TRBD1 (6 bases). The V end was cut by 4 bases, the J end by 0 bases, with 12 bases between. Germline CDR1 is SEHNR and CDR2 is FQNEAQ (reference sequence). The CDR3 sequence is 16 residues long. The CDR3 nucleotides read TGTGCCAGCAGCTCTTCCGGGACAACGAACACCGGGGAGCTGTTTTTT. As protein: CASSSSGTTNTGELFF.

This clonotype turned up a few times. The chain has TRBV5-1 and TRBJ2-7; D is undetermined. V lost 0 bases and J lost 4, with 11 bases in between. The CDR3 runs to 14 residues. Germline V gene data show CDR1 as SGHRS and CDR2 as YFSETQ. The DNA of the CDR3 is TGCGCCAGCAGCTTGGACTCTTCCATTTACGAGCAGTACTTC. Translated: CASSLDSSIYEQYF.

V and J are TRBV5-5 and TRBJ1-2; 7 bases line up with TRBD1. This CDR3 comprises 14 residues. Trimming removed 0 bases from V and 4 bases from J; junction bases left unmatched: 3. Germline V gene sequence: CDR1 SGHKS, CDR2 YYEKEE (reference sequence). The CDR3 DNA sequence: TGTGCCAGCAGCTTGGACAGGGGAGTCTATGGCTACACCTTC. Protein: CASSLDRGVYGYTF.

V usage is TRBV6-5 and J usage is TRBJ2-5; tentative D call: TRBD2 (5 bases). V was pared by 7 bases and J by 5 bases, with 8 bases between. CDR1 and CDR2 from the germline V gene are MNHEY and SVGAGI. The CDR3 spans 11 residues. The DNA for the CDR3 is TGTGCCAGCACCTCGGGGGAGACCCAGTACTTC. It specifies CASTSGETQYF.

This chain joins TRBV19 and TRBJ1-1, with D possibly matching TRBD1 (5 bases). This CDR3 spans 13 amino acids. V was shortened by 6 bases and J by 5 bases, with 13 bases between the two germline ends. CDR1 and CDR2 (germline): LNHDA, SQIVND (reference sequence). CDR3 DNA: TGTGCCAGTAGGGGGGGAGGAGGGACTGAAGCTTTCTTT. Amino acid sequence: CASRGGGGTEAFF.